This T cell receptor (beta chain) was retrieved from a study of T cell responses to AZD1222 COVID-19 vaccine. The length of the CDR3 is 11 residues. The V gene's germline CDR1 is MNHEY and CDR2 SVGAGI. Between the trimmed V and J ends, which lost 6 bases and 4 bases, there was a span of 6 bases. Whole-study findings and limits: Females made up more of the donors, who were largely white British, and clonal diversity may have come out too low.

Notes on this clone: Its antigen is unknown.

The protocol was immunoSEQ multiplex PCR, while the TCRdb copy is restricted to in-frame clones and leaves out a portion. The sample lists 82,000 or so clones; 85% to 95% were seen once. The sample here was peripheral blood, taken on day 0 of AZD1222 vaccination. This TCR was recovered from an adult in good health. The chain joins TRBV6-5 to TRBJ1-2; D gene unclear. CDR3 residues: CASRNSYGYTF. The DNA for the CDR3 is TGTGCCAGCAGGAACAGCTATGGCTACACCTTC.